The 13 T cell receptor beta chains below were found in one sample sequenced in a study of blood T cell repertoires in COVID-19. Assay used: immunoSEQ multiplex PCR; TCRdb lists only in-frame clones, some missing. The top ten hold 9.5% to 15% of the sample, which has 100,000 or so clones, more than 70% seen once. The material sequenced was peripheral blood. All receptors come from a human donor in a cohort sampled during active COVID-19.

V usage is TRBV13 and J usage is TRBJ1-3; D is unresolved. The germline V gene has CDR1 PRHDT and CDR2 FYEKMQ (reference sequence). The CDR3 has 14 amino acids. Trimming stripped 1 base from V and 9 bases from J, with 13 bases between. The CDR3 DNA is TGTGCCAGCAGCTTAGAGGCCGGGGTGAGCACCATATATTTT. Translated: CASSLEAGVSTIYF.

The chain is built from TRBV7-2 and TRBJ2-1, with TRBD2 as a possible D gene (5 bases). The CDR3 consists of 11 residues. V dropped 5 bases and J dropped 10 bases, with 9 bases sitting between them. CDR1 and CDR2 (germline): SGHTA, FQGNSA. The CDR3 DNA reads TGTGCCAGCAGCCCCCGAGGGGAGCAGTTCTTC. This codes for CASSPRGEQFF.

The table lists this clone with a count of one. The chain couples TRBV10-3 to TRBJ2-7; the D gene is possibly TRBD1 (6 bases). The CDR3 consists of 12 residues. V lost 11 bases and J 3 bases, leaving 14 bases between the germline ends. Germline CDR1 is ENHRY and CDR2 is SYGVKD. CDR3 nucleotide sequence: TGTGCCTCGCAGGGACAAGGCTACGAGCAGTACTTC. It yields the protein CASQGQGYEQYF.

V and J are TRBV7-9 and TRBJ2-5, with D perhaps TRBD2 (5 bases). This CDR3 contains 14 residues. CDR1 SEHNR and CDR2 FQNEAQ come from the germline V gene (reference sequence). V dropped 2 bases and J dropped 4 bases, with 11 bases sitting between them. The CDR3 coding sequence is TGTGCCAGCAGCTTAAGGGAGAGTGGAGAGACCCAGTACTTC. It codes for CASSLRESGETQYF.

The chain joins TRBV11-2 to TRBJ2-7; D gene ambiguous. The V gene's germline CDR1 is SGHAT and CDR2 FQNNGV. The V end was cut by 3 bases, the J end by 4 bases, with 10 bases between. The CDR3 runs 13 residues. The CDR3 is CASSFALLYEQYF. CDR3 sequence (DNA): TGTGCCAGCAGCTTCGCACTCCTGTACGAGCAGTACTTC.

This clone was detected only once. The rearrangement links TRBV5-5 to TRBJ2-7; D gene ambiguous. CDR1 SGHKS and CDR2 YYEKEE come from the germline V gene (reference sequence). This CDR3 is 12 amino acids long. The V gene lost 0 bases and the J gene lost 7 bases, with 8 bases spanning the gap. This CDR3 is CASSLDTAEQYF. CDR3 coding DNA: TGTGCCAGCAGCTTGGACACAGCAGAGCAGTACTTC.

The rearrangement uses TRBV5-5 and TRBJ1-6, with D perhaps TRBD1 (6 bases). Trimming stripped 0 bases from V and 7 bases from J, with 11 bases between. This CDR3 region has 15 residues. CDR1 is SGHKS and CDR2 is YYEKEE in the germline V gene (reference sequence). CDR3 in DNA: TGTGCCAGCAGCTTGGACAGGGCGGTAAATTCACCCCTCCACTTT. It is translated as CASSLDRAVNSPLHF.

The CDR3 nucleotides read TGTGCCAGCAGTTACTTGGGGCCTGGAAACACCATATATTTT. Protein: CASSYLGPGNTIYF. V is TRBV6-5 and J is TRBJ1-3; TRBD1 might be the D (5 bases). Germline lookup yields CDR1 MNHEY and CDR2 SVGAGI. Trimming shortened V by 1 base and J by 2 bases, and 6 bases separated the two germline ends. This CDR3 comprises 14 residues.

This chain uses TRBV15 with TRBJ1-2, with a possible D match to TRBD1 (5 bases). Trimming cost V 1 base and J 8 bases, with 14 bases left between them. Per the germline V gene, CDR1 is LNHNV and CDR2 is YYDKDF (reference sequence). There are 14 residues in the CDR3. The DNA of the CDR3 is TGTGCCACCAGCAGAGGAGGAGCAGGGCTCGGCTACACCTTC. This sequence encodes CATSRGGAGLGYTF.

The rearrangement uses TRBV11-2 and TRBJ1-6; D perhaps matches TRBD1 (6 bases). The germline CDR1 and CDR2 sequences are SGHAT and FQNNGV. Trimming pared 2 bases from V and 7 bases from J, leaving 12 bases between. The CDR3 spans 15 residues. CDR3 amino acids: CASSLQGRGNSPLHF. As DNA, the CDR3 is TGTGCCAGCAGCTTACAGGGGAGGGGCAATTCACCCCTCCACTTT.

The gene calls are TRBV30 and TRBJ1-5, with no clear D. V was cut by 0 bases and J by 0 bases, with 6 bases left in between. Germline values: CDR1 GTSNPN, CDR2 SVGIG (reference sequence). There are 14 residues in the CDR3. CDR3 nucleotides: TGTGCCTGGAGTGTTCTCTTTAGCAATCAGCCCCAGCATTTT. It encodes CAWSVLFSNQPQHF.

The chain is built from TRBV12-3 or TRBV12-4 and TRBJ2-7; 7 bases are a match to TRBD2. V lost 3 bases to trimming and J lost 4 bases; unmatched junction nucleotides: 0. This CDR3 has 12 residues. CDR3 sequence (DNA): TGTGCCAGCAGTTTTAGCGGGTACGAGCAGTACTTC. It codes for CASSFSGYEQYF.

For the CDR3, the DNA is TGCGCCAGCAGCCCGGACAGGGGAACGAACACCGGGGAGCTGTTTTTT. Translating gives CASSPDRGTNTGELFF. The chain has TRBV5-1 and TRBJ2-2; 9 nucleotides match TRBD1. Losses at the gene ends were 4 bases for V and 0 bases for J; bases not matched to a gene: 4. CDR1 is SGHRS and CDR2 is YFSETQ in the germline V gene. This CDR3 region has 16 residues.